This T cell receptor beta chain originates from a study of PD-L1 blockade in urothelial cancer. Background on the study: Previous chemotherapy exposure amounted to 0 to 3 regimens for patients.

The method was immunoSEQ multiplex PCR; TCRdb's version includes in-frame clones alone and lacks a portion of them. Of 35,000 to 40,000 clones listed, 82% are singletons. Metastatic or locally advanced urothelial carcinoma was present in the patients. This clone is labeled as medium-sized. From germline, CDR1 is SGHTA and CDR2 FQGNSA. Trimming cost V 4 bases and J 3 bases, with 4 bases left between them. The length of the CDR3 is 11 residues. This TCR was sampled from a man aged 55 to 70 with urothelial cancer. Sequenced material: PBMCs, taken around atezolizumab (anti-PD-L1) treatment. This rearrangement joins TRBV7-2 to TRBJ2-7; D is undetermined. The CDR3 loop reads CASSSYYEQYF. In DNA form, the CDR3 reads TGTGCCAGCAGCTCCTACTACGAGCAGTACTTC.